Listed here are 6 T cell receptor beta chains from one sample, sequenced in a study of cytomegalovirus exposure and HLA in healthy donors. Amplification used 60 Vbeta primers and 13 Jbeta primers. TCRdb's table, derived via immunoSEQ multiplex PCR, lists solely in-frame clones and lacks some. Here the sample spans 65,000 to 90,000 clones, around three quarters being singletons. The sequencing input was PBMCs. Source of these receptors: a man aged 35 to 55 in good health and CMV-seronegative.

The V call is TRBV4-2, the J call TRBJ2-2; TRBD2 aligns across 11 bases. The V and J ends lost 3 bases and 7 bases, in that order; junction bases with no gene match: 4. Germline V CDR1 and CDR2: LGHNA, YNFKEQ. CDR3 length: 15 residues. The CDR3 DNA sequence: TGTGCCAGCAGCCATAGCGGGGGGGCCTTCGGGGAGCTGTTTTTT. Protein product: CASSHSGGAFGELFF.

The rearrangement uses TRBV2 and TRBJ2-5; D is unresolved. CDR3 size: 12 residues. Trimming pared 7 bases from V and 7 bases from J, leaving 13 bases between. Looked up from germline, CDR1 is SNHLY and CDR2 is FYNNEI. The CDR3 is CASTPRVGTQYF. CDR3 nucleotide sequence: TGTGCCAGCACCCCCCGGGTGGGGACCCAGTACTTC. Variable domain in full (rest from reference TRBV2 and TRBJ2-5): EPEVTQTPSHQVTQMGQEVILRCVPISNHLYFYWYRQILGQKVEFLVSFYNNEISEKSEIFDDQFSVERPDGSNFTLKIRSTKLEDSAMYFCASTPRVGTQYFGPGTRLLVL.

This chain connects TRBV6-5 to TRBJ2-3, with 7 nucleotides matching TRBD2. V lost 5 bases to trimming and J lost 2 bases; unmatched junction nucleotides: 7. The length of the CDR3 is 15 residues. The germline CDR1 and CDR2 sequences are MNHEY and SVGAGI. DNA of the CDR3: TGTGCCAGCAGTCCGCGGGGGACTGTCACAGATACGCAGTATTTT. Protein: CASSPRGTVTDTQYF.

CDR3 in amino acids: CATALGTGYPYNEQFF. In nucleotides, the CDR3 is TGTGCCACTGCACTCGGGACAGGGTATCCCTACAATGAGCAGTTCTTC. V usage is TRBV27 and J usage is TRBJ2-1; the match to TRBD1 covers 9 bases. V shed 10 bases, J shed 2 bases, and the junction held 12 bases outside the gene matches. Per the germline V gene, CDR1 is MNHEY and CDR2 is SMNVEV (reference sequence). The CDR3 totals 16 residues.

The chain carries TRBV18 and TRBJ1-2; D call uncertain. V was trimmed by 3 bases and J by 0 bases, leaving 8 bases between them. CDR3 length equals 14 residues. Germline V lookup: CDR1 KGHSH, CDR2 LQKENI. This CDR3 is CASSPTETNYGYTF. The CDR3 nucleotides are TGTGCCAGCTCACCCACAGAAACTAACTATGGCTACACCTTC.

This clone was counted between two and nine times. V is TRBV9 and J is TRBJ1-3; the D is unclear. The CDR3 length is 17 residues. Trimming took off 4 bases at V and 0 bases at J, with 17 bases between the two ends. Germline V CDR1 and CDR2: SGDLS, YYNGEE. The CDR3 coding sequence is TGTGCCAGCAGCCCCTCGGTAGGCGGCTTCTCTGGAAACACCATATATTTT. It specifies CASSPSVGGFSGNTIYF.